This T cell receptor (beta chain) came from a study of Ad26.COV2.S vaccination and SARS-CoV-2 variants (dated by TCRdb to the early 2020s). Study-level background: Donors in the vaccine arm were drawn from COV1001, a phase I-IIa trial of Ad26.COV2.S in healthy adults that was multicentre, randomized, double-blind and placebo-controlled. TCRbeta repertoire sequencing served as the tool for gauging how specific and how broad the SARS-CoV-2-reactive T cell receptors were following Ad26.COV2.S vaccination. Blinding of investigators to trial group allocation was maintained during experiments and outcome assessment. Trial participants were randomized into five groups of five: low-dose or high-dose Ad26.COV2.S given once or twice, or placebo on both occasions. A total of around 32 samples were included in the TCR-sequenced set, comprising around 19 Ad26.COV2.S vaccine recipients, 5 placebo recipients and 8 SARS-CoV-2 convalescent individuals. Dosing of Ad26.COV2.S was intramuscular, at either 5x10^10 or 1x10^11 viral particles, delivered as one shot or as two shots spaced 56 days apart. The study at large found these results: The authors noted that the TCR breadth and depth analyses may have underestimated total T cell responses. Substantial breadth of spike-specific CD8+ and CD4+ T cell responses was reported after vaccination. Vaccine and placebo recipients had similar non-spike TCR breadth, a finding consistent with the vaccine containing only spike. The study lacked the statistical power to compare responses across vaccine doses or regimens. Spike-specific TCR breadth was higher in Ad26.COV2.S recipients than in placebo recipients (P = 0.0014).

The immunoSEQ Assay was the method used to sequence TCRbeta CDR3 regions. After extraction, genomic DNA underwent amplification by bias-controlled multiplex PCR, followed by high-throughput sequencing. The study's processing was this. To quantify the absolute abundance of every unique TCRbeta CDR3 region, sequences were collapsed and filtered. T cell fraction was estimated by normalizing TCRbeta template counts to usable DNA, with usable DNA measured through amplification of reference genes found in all nucleated cells. Repertoire TCRs were annotated as SARS-CoV-2-specific when V gene, CDR3 amino acid sequence and J gene were exactly matched to a known reactive TCR set. The reference SARS-CoV-2 TCR set was obtained from MIRA and was filtered for enrichment in COVID-19-positive ImmuneCODE repertoires, whereby public or cross-reactive TCRs were removed. Drawing on the MIRA antigens, annotated TCRs were analysed further at the level of specific ORF or position within ORF. Breadth was defined as annotated unique rearrangements over total unique productive rearrangements; depth was the summed frequency of those rearrangements. Two-sided Wilcoxon rank-sum tests were applied when comparing TCR breadth between groups. TCRdb carries this immuneACCESS record with in-frame sequences only. Its versions omit some clonotypes, under half of them owing to an unresolved V gene in the studies checked, with the rest unexplained. From that table come the V and J calls and clone size; the DNA was used to work out D and trimming. The sample table records 300,000 to 400,000 clones; roughly 84% of these occur just once. The ten largest clones capture 3.4% of the sample.

In regard to this clone: The target of this receptor is not known. Base quality data are lacking; no much larger clone is found one base away.

What this sample's treatment or condition label stands for: around 19 received Ad26.COV2.S at low or high dose, single or two shots; about 5 received placebo; per-sample allocation not given. Repertoires of vaccine and placebo recipients were sequenced from samples taken on day 63 after the first injection. In Cohort 1b, 25 to 30 adults aged 18-55 years were enrolled at a single site in Boston, USA, between 29 July and 7 August 2020. Ad26.COV2.S was a replication-incompetent adenovirus type 26 vector expressing a prefusion-stabilized SARS-CoV-2 spike protein from the original Wuhan strain. Trimming costs V 5 bases and J 2 bases, and their ends lie 13 bases apart. The germline V gene specifies SGHRS as CDR1 and YFSETQ as CDR2. The CDR3 sequence holds 14 residues, the cysteine and phenylalanine included. The read is trimmed to its CDR3 DNA, 42 bases read in frame from base 1.

The rearrangement joined TRBV5-1 to TRBJ1-1, and possibly TRBD1, on 5 matching bases. The TCR was taken from a person between 18 and 60 years old who received the Ad26.COV2.S COVID-19 vaccine or a placebo. Source: peripheral blood, taken in a trial of Ad26.COV2.S vaccine versus placebo. DNA sequence: TGCGCCAGCAGTCTACCCAGGGAAAACACTGAAGCTTTCTTT. Its translation reads: CASSLPRENTEAFF.